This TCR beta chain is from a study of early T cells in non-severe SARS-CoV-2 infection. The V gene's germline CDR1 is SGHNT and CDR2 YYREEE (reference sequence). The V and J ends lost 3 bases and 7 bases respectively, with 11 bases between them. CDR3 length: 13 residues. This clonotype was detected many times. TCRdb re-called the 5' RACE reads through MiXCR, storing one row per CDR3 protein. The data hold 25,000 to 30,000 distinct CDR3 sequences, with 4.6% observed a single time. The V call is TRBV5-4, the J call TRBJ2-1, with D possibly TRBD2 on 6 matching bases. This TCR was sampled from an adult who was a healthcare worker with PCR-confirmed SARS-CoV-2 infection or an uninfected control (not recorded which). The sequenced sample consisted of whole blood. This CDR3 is CASSWTIGNEQFF. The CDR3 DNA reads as TGTGCCAGCAGCTGGACTATCGGGAATGAGCAGTTCTTC. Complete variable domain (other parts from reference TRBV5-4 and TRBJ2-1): ETGVTQSPTHLIKTRGQQVTLRCSSQSGHNTVSWYQQALGQGPQFIFQYYREEENGRGNFPPRFSGLQFPNYSSELNVNALELDDSALYLCASSWTIGNEQFFGPGTRLTVL.